This TCR beta chain was sequenced in a study of T cell repertoires in cytomegalovirus infection. Germline V CDR1 and CDR2: SNHLY, FYNNEI. The germline V and J ends were trimmed by 6 bases and 3 bases, with 9 bases remaining between them. This CDR3 spans 13 amino acids. A word on this clonotype: Its antigen is not identified.

From the reads, TCRdb called clonotypes with MiXCR, one entry per CDR3 protein. The data contain fewer than 200,000 distinct CDR3 sequences, roughly 22% of them singletons. Study-wide findings and caveats: There were carriers of CMV plus the relevant HLA, and cumulative public TCR beta family frequency identified them.

Material: CD8+ T cells from cultured PBMCs, obtained from culture after CMV antigen stimulation. The chain couples TRBV2 to TRBJ1-5; D is undetermined. The sequence was collected from a human donor in good health (CMV status not recorded). Some clones in this sample may be carry-over from other donors' samples. The CDR3 DNA follows: TGTGCCAGCAGCCGGGCCTTCAATCAGCCCCAGCATTTT. It translates to CASSRAFNQPQHF.